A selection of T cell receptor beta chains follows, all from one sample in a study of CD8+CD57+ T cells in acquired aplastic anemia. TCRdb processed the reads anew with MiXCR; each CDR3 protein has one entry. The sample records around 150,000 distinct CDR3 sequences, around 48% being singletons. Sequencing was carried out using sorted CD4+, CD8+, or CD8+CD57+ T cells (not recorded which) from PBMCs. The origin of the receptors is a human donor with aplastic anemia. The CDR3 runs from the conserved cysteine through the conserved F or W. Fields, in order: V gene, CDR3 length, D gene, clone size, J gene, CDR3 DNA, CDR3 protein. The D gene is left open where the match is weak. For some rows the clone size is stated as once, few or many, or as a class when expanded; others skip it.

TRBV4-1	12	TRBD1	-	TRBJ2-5	TGCGCCAGCAGCCAAGGTGGACAGGAGACGGACTTC	CASSQGGQETDF
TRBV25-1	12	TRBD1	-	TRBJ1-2	TGTGCCAGCAGGGACAGGGCTAATGGCTACACCTTC	CASRDRANGYTF
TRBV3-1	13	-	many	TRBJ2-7	TGTGCCAGCAGCCAAGATCCGGGGGTCGAGCAGTACTTC	CASSQDPGVEQYF
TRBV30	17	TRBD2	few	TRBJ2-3	TGTGCCTGGAGTGTAGGGGCGGGAGTTTATGGCACAGATACGCAGTATTTT	CAWSVGAGVYGTDTQYF
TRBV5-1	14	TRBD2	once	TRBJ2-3	TGCGCCAGCTCGGGGACTAGCGGGAGAGATACGCAGTATTTT	CASSGTSGRDTQYF
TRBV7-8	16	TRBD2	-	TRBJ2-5	TGTGCCAGCAGCCTCCCCAGCGGGAGTGGATCGTCGACCCAGTACTTC	CASSLPSGSGSSTQYF
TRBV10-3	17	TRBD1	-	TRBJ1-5	TGTGCCATCAGCAACAGGGGGCTGAGGGTTAGCAATCAGCCCCAGCATTTT	CAISNRGLRVSNQPQHF
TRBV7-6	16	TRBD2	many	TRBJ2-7	TGTGCCAGCAGCCTCGGACTAGCGGGAGGCCCCTACGAGCAGTACTTC	CASSLGLAGGPYEQYF
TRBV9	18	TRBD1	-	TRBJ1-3	TGTGCCAGCAGCGTAGAAGGGACAGGGGGTTGGAAAGAAAACACCATATATTTT	CASSVEGTGGWKENTIYF
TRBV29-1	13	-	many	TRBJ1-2	TGCAGCGTTGAAGAGGAGACAGGCTATGGCTACACCTTC	CSVEEETGYGYTF
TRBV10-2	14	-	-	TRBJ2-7	TGCGCCAGCAGTGTAGGGGGGGGCTTGAACGAGCAGTACTTC	CASSVGGGLNEQYF
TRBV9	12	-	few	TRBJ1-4	TGTGCCAGCAGCCCATCGGGTGAAAAACTGTTTTTT	CASSPSGEKLFF
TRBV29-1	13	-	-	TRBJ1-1	TGCAGCGTTGTAGGGCAGCAAGAGACTGAAGCTTTCTTT	CSVVGQQETEAFF
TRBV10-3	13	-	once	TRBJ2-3	TGTGCCTCCTCTCGGAGACCAGAGGATACGCAGTATTTT	CASSRRPEDTQYF
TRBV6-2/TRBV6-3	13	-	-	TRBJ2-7	TGTGCCAGCACCGACCGGCCCTCCTACGAGCAGTACTTC	CASTDRPSYEQYF
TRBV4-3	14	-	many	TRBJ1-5	TGCGCCAGCAGCCAATTCTTGGGCAATCAGCCCCAGCATTTT	CASSQFLGNQPQHF
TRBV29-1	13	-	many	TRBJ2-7	TGCAGCGTTGTCTGGGGGGCTAGCTACGAGCAGTACTTC	CSVVWGASYEQYF
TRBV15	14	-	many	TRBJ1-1	TGTGCCACCAGCGGGGGGTGGGGGTCCACTGAAGCTTTCTTT	CATSGGWGSTEAFF
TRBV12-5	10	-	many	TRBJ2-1	TGTGCTAGTGGTGCATATGAGCAGTTCTTC	CASGAYEQFF
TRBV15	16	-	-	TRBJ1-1	TGTGCCACCAACCATAGCGCTTGGGACTTGAACACTGAAGCTTTCTTT	CATNHSAWDLNTEAFF
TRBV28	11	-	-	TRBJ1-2	TGTGCCACCCTCAGACTCTTGGACTACACCTTC	CATLRLLDYTF
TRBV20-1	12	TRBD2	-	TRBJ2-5	TGCAGTGCTAGAGTTGGGGGGGGGACCCAGTACTTC	CSARVGGGTQYF
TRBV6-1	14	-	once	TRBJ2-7	TGTGCCAGCAGCAGGGCGCGGGCCGGCTACGAGCAGTACTTC	CASSRARAGYEQYF
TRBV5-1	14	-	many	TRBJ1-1	TGCGCCAGCAGCTTGGTAGGGGGAGTGGATGAAGCTTTCTTT	CASSLVGGVDEAFF